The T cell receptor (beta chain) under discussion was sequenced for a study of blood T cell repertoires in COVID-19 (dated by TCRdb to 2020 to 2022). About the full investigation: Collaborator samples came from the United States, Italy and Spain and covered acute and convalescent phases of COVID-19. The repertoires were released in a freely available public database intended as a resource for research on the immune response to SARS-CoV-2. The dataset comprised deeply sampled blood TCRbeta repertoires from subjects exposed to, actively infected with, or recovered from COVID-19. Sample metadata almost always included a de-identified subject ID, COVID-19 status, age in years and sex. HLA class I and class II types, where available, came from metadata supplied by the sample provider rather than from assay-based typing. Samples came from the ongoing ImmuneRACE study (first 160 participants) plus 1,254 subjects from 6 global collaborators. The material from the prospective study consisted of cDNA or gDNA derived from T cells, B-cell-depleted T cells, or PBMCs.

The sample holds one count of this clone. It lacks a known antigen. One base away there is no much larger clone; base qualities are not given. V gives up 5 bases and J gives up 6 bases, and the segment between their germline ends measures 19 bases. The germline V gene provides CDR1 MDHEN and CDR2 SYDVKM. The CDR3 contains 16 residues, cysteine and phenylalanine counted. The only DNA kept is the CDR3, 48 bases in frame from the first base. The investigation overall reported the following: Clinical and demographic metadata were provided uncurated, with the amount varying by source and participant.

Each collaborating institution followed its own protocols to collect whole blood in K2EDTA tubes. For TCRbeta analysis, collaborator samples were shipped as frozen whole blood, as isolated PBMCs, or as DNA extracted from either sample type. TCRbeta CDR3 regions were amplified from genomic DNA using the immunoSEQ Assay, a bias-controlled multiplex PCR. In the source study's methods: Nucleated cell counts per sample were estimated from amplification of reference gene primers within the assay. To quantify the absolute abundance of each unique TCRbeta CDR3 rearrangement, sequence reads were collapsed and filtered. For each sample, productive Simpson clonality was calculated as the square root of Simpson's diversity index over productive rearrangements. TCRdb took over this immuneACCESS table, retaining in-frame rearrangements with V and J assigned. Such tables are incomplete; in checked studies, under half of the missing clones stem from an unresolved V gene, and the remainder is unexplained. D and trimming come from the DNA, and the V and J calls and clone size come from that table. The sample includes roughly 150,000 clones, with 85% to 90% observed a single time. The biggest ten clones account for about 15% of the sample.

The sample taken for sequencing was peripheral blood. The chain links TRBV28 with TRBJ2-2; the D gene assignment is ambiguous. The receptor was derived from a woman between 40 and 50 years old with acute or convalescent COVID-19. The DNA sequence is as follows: TGTGCCAGCAGTACCGTAGCTGTAGTGTCTGCCGGGGAGCTGTTTTTT. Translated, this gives CASSTVAVVSAGELFF.